This T cell receptor (beta chain) derives from a study of human T cells and chemical hapten exposure. About the research overall: The cohort included alopecia areata under or over 50% scalp, totalis and universalis.

This clonotype showed up just a few times. Its antigen is unknown. Germline assignment: CDR1 SGDLS and CDR2 YYNGEE. CDR3 size: 14 residues. The ends lost 4 bases at V and 7 bases at J; junction bases unmatched: 7. The study's library attached unique molecular identifiers to single cDNA molecules. MiXCR, run by TCRdb on the RACE reads, gives a single entry per CDR3 protein. The data hold about 96,000 distinct CDR3 sequences, with roughly a tenth observed a single time. Study-level results: Higher patch test scores went with higher counts of PT1 expanded TCRs. Expanded TCRs grouped into significantly more large CDR3 similarity clusters than controls produced.

Time point meaning: patch test 2, 6 weeks after DPC sensitization. Sample treatment: therapeutic diphenylcyclopropenone sensitization with weekly scalp DPC. The chain is built from TRBV9 and TRBJ1-5, with TRBD1 matching over 8 bases. This TCR was sampled from a middle-aged woman with alopecia areata. Some clones in this sample may be carry-over from other donors' samples. The source material was whole blood, sampled in connection with sensitization to the hapten diphenylcyclopropenone (DPC). The CDR3 protein is CASSRQGAGQPQHF. CDR3 sequence (DNA): TGTGCCAGCAGCCGGCAGGGGGCCGGGCAGCCCCAGCATTTT.